This T cell receptor (beta chain) derives from a study of OX40 agonist ivuxolimab in advanced cancers. Trimming shortened V by 2 bases and J by 0 bases, and 12 bases separated the two germline ends. Germline CDR1 is SGHDT and CDR2 is YYEEEE. The CDR3 sequence is 17 residues long. The assay was immunoSEQ multiplex PCR, and TCRdb's table has in-frame clones only and misses some. The sample carries 65,000 to 100,000 clones, around 94% recorded once. The TCR was taken from an adult with an advanced solid tumor such as melanoma, head and neck, liver or kidney cancer. This chain uses TRBV5-6 with TRBJ2-6; perhaps D is TRBD1 or TRBD2 (5 bases each). The sequencing used CD4+ or CD8+ T cells sorted from blood, collected in a trial of the OX40 agonist ivuxolimab. For the CDR3, the DNA is TGTGCCAGCAGCTTTAGCAGGGCGGGCTCTGGGGCCAACGTCCTGACTTTC. Protein: CASSFSRAGSGANVLTF.